The rows below give T cell receptor beta chains drawn from one sample of a study of response to subunit inactivated influenza vaccine. MiXCR, run by TCRdb on the RT-PCR reads, gives a single entry per CDR3 protein. The repertoire includes about 500,000 distinct CDR3 sequences, 7.2% of them detected once, and around 13% sits in the top ten. This specimen consisted of PBMCs from blood, obtained around 25 months after vaccination. The source of these receptors is a man aged 45-69 years who received an inactivated influenza vaccine. Each CDR3 is given with its conserved first and last residue. The D gene is left open where the match is weak. Expanded clones get a size class; other rows say once, few or many, or leave the size out.

d_gene | j_gene | abundance | v_gene | CDR3nt | CDR3aa
- | TRBJ1-2 | - | TRBV12-3/TRBV12-4 | TGTGCCAGCAGTTTAGCGCAGGGGCCTGGCTATGGCTACACCTTC | CASSLAQGPGYGYTF
TRBD2 | TRBJ2-5 | few | TRBV29-1 | TGCAGCGTCGGGACTAGCGGGGGGCCGGGGGAGACCCAGTACTTC | CSVGTSGGPGETQYF
TRBD1 | TRBJ1-5 | - | TRBV12-3/TRBV12-4 | TGTGCCAGCAGTAAGGGACAGGGTGCAAATCAGCCCCAGCATTTT | CASSKGQGANQPQHF
TRBD2 | TRBJ2-5 | few | TRBV10-3 | TGTGCCATCAGCCTGAGGAATGCGGGAGGGGTAGAGACCCAGTACTTC | CAISLRNAGGVETQYF
TRBD2 | TRBJ2-7 | few | TRBV12-3/TRBV12-4 | TGTGCCAGCAGGCCCGGGACTAGGCCAACGGAGCAGTACTTC | CASRPGTRPTEQYF
TRBD1 | TRBJ1-4 | - | TRBV7-9 | TGTGCCAGCAGCTTAGACAGGGGGCAGCTGTTTTTT | CASSLDRGQLFF
- | TRBJ2-1 | few | TRBV20-1 | TGCAGTGCTAGAGACCCCGGGCTAGCCGGTTACCGCAATGAGCAGTTCTTC | CSARDPGLAGYRNEQFF
- | TRBJ1-5 | many | TRBV5-1 | TGCGCCAGCAGCCCAGGGAGTAATAGCAATCAGCCCCAGCATTTT | CASSPGSNSNQPQHF
TRBD1 | TRBJ1-5 | many | TRBV3-1 | TGTGCCAGCAGCCCAGGGGGCGGTCAGCCCCAGCATTTT | CASSPGGGQPQHF
- | TRBJ1-1 | few | TRBV6-1 | TGTGCCAGCAGAAATGGGGACCGTATGACTGAAGCTTTCTTT | CASRNGDRMTEAFF
TRBD2 | TRBJ2-7 | few | TRBV20-1 | TGCAGTGCTAGAGATTCTGCCGTTCTAGCGGGGGACTACGAGCAGTACTTC | CSARDSAVLAGDYEQYF
- | TRBJ2-1 | many | TRBV5-6 | TGTGCCAGCAGCTTGAGTTCGGTCGAGAGCTCCTACAATGAGCAGTTCTTC | CASSLSSVESSYNEQFF
- | TRBJ2-3 | - | TRBV11-2 | TGTGCCAGCAGCCCCTCGCGCTTAGATACGCAGTATTTT | CASSPSRLDTQYF
- | TRBJ1-3 | few | TRBV18 | TGTGCCAGCTCACCACGGAAAATCTCTGGAAACACCATATATTTT | CASSPRKISGNTIYF
- | TRBJ1-1 | - | TRBV6-2/TRBV6-3 | TGTGCCAGCGGGTGGGAGACTGAAGCTTTCTTT | CASGWETEAFF
TRBD1 | TRBJ1-2 | many | TRBV6-1 | TGTGCCAGCAGCGTTTTCTCTACGAGACAGGGCCCTAACTATGGCTACACCTTC | CASSVFSTRQGPNYGYTF
- | TRBJ1-3 | many | TRBV25-1 | TGTGCCAGCAGTGAGTCCACAACTACCTCTGGAAACACCATATATTTT | CASSESTTTSGNTIYF
- | TRBJ2-4 | few | TRBV2 | TGTGCCAGCAGTCCTGGGCGGGTTGGCAAAAACATTCAGTACTTC | CASSPGRVGKNIQYF
- | TRBJ2-2 | - | TRBV7-9 | TGTGCCAGCAGGTCCTGGGACGGGAAGAACACCGGGGAGCTGTTTTTT | CASRSWDGKNTGELFF
- | TRBJ2-1 | many | TRBV28 | TGTGCCAGCAGTTTACCGACAGGTCGCAATGAGCAGTTCTTC | CASSLPTGRNEQFF
TRBD1 | TRBJ2-5 | - | TRBV15 | TGTGCCACCAGGGACAGGGGTTGGGAGACCCAGTACTTC | CATRDRGWETQYF
- | TRBJ2-5 | - | TRBV7-9 | TGTGCCAGCAGCTTAGTCGGCAGGGGCGGAGAGACCCAGTACTTC | CASSLVGRGGETQYF
- | TRBJ2-7 | few | TRBV5-5 | TGTGCCAGCAGCTTTGTAACTTCGAGTACCTACGAGCAGTACTTC | CASSFVTSSTYEQYF
- | TRBJ2-1 | - | TRBV24-1 | TGTGCCACCAGTGATTTGCAAAGGGAGCAGTTCTTC | CATSDLQREQFF
- | TRBJ2-3 | - | TRBV24-1 | TGTGCCACCAGTGGGTTCCCCCTTTGGACAGATACGCAGTATTTT | CATSGFPLWTDTQYF
- | TRBJ2-1 | few | TRBV11-2 | TGTGCCAGCAGCTTACTGGCAGCTGGTTCCTACAATGAGCAGTTCTTC | CASSLLAAGSYNEQFF
- | TRBJ2-1 | few | TRBV20-1 | TGCAGTGCTAGGTCGAATCGGGCGGGATTTAGATACAATGAGCAGTTCTTC | CSARSNRAGFRYNEQFF
- | TRBJ1-2 | - | TRBV3-1 | TGTGCCAGCAGCCCGCTCCTAAGGACAGCTAACTATGGCTGCACCTTC | CASSPLLRTANYGCTF
- | TRBJ2-7 | - | TRBV2 | TGTGCCAGCGGGTCTAGCGAATTCTACGAGCAGTACTTC | CASGSSEFYEQYF
- | TRBJ1-1 | - | TRBV5-1 | TGCGCCAGCAGCTTGGGAGGAAAGTCCCTGGCTTTCTTT | CASSLGGKSLAFF
- | TRBJ2-7 | - | TRBV25-1 | TGTGCCAGCAGTCCCCCTCACTTTTACGAGCAGTACTTC | CASSPPHFYEQYF
TRBD1 | TRBJ2-3 | few | TRBV10-3 | TGTGCCATCAGTGATTACAGGGGGCTAGGCACAGATACGCAGTATTTT | CAISDYRGLGTDTQYF
TRBD2 | TRBJ2-3 | many | TRBV10-3 | TGTGCCATCAGTGTGGGACTAGCGGGAGTCACAGATACGCAGTATTTT | CAISVGLAGVTDTQYF
TRBD2 | TRBJ2-3 | - | TRBV29-1 | TGCAGCGTCGGTCCCGCTAGCGGCCGCACAGATACGCAGTATTTT | CSVGPASGRTDTQYF
TRBD2 | TRBJ2-1 | many | TRBV20-1 | TGCAGTGCGACAACTAGCGGGAGCTACAATGAGCAGTTCTTC | CSATTSGSYNEQFF
TRBD2 | TRBJ2-1 | many | TRBV20-1 | TGCAGTGCTTTTACATCTAGCGGGAGGGAGTGGGGTGAGCAGTTCTTC | CSAFTSSGREWGEQFF
- | TRBJ2-5 | many | TRBV15 | TGTGCCACCAGCAGAGGAACAGCAGGGTTCCAAGAGACCCAGTACTTC | CATSRGTAGFQETQYF
- | TRBJ2-3 | few | TRBV7-6 | TGTGCCAGCAGCTTGGTTGGCGGGTACCGGGCAGATACGCAGTATTTT | CASSLVGGYRADTQYF
- | TRBJ1-2 | many | TRBV29-1 | TGCAGCGTTGTGGAGAGGGGTAACTATGGCTACACCTTC | CSVVERGNYGYTF
- | TRBJ2-7 | many | TRBV4-3 | TGCGCCAGCAGCCAAGACTATTCCAGGGAGCAGTACTTC | CASSQDYSREQYF
- | TRBJ2-5 | - | TRBV7-6 | TGTGCCAGCAGCTCCCCCTTTAGGCAAGAGACCCAGTACTTC | CASSSPFRQETQYF
- | TRBJ2-2 | - | TRBV4-3 | TGCGCCAGCAGCCAAGGTGGACAATTATCCACCGGGGAGCTGTTTTTT | CASSQGGQLSTGELFF
- | TRBJ1-6 | many | TRBV20-1 | TGCAGTGCCCCAGCAGGGAGTAGTTCACCCCTCCACTTT | CSAPAGSSSPLHF
- | TRBJ2-3 | many | TRBV5-8 | TGTGCCAGCAGCCACCGACAGTATGGCGCAGATACGCAGTATTTT | CASSHRQYGADTQYF
TRBD2 | TRBJ2-2 | many | TRBV7-9 | TGTGCCAGCAGTAAAGCGGGAAAGCGGCAGAACACCGGGGAGCTGTTTTTT | CASSKAGKRQNTGELFF
TRBD1 | TRBJ1-5 | few | TRBV6-2/TRBV6-3 | TGTGCCAGTAGGACAGGGGCCGGGCAGCCCCAGCATTTT | CASRTGAGQPQHF
TRBD1 | TRBJ2-5 | few | TRBV6-1 | TGTGCCAGCAGTGAGGGACAGGGGGCGACCCAGTACTTC | CASSEGQGATQYF
TRBD1 | TRBJ2-3 | few | TRBV6-1 | TGTGCCAGCAGTGCCCGGGACAGCCGCACAGATACGCAGTATTTT | CASSARDSRTDTQYF
- | TRBJ1-1 | many | TRBV15 | TGTGCCACCAGCAGAGGTACCTTCAACACTGAAGCTTTCTTT | CATSRGTFNTEAFF
TRBD1 | TRBJ2-2 | many | TRBV28 | TGTGCCAGCAGAGGACAGGGGATCGGCACCGGGGAGCTGTTTTTT | CASRGQGIGTGELFF